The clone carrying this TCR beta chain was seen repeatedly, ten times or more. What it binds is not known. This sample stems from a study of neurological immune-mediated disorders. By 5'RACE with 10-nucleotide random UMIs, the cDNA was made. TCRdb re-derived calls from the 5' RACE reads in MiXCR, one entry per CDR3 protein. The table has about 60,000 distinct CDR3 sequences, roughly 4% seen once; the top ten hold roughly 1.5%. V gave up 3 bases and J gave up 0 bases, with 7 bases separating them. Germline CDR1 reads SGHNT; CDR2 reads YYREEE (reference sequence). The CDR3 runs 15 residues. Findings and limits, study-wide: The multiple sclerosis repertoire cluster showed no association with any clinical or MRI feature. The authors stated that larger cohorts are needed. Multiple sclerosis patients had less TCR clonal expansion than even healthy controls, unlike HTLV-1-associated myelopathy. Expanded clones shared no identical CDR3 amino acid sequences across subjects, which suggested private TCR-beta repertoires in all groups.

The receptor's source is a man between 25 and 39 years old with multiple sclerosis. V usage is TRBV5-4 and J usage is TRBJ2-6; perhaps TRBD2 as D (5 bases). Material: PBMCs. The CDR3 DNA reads TGTGCCAGCAGCTCTGGAGGCTCTGGGGCCAACGTCCTGACTTTC. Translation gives CASSSGGSGANVLTF.